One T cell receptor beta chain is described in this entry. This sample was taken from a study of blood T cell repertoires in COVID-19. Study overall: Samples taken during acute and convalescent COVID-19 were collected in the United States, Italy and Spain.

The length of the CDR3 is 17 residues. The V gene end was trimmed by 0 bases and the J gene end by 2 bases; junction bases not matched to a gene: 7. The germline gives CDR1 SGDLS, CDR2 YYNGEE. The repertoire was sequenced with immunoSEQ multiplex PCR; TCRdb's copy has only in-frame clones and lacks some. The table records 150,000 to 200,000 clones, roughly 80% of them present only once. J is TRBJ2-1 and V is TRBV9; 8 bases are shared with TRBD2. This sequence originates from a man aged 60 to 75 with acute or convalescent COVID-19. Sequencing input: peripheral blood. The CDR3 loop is CASSVEVAGIPYNEQFF. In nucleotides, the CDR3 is TGTGCCAGCAGCGTAGAGGTAGCGGGGATCCCCTACAATGAGCAGTTCTTC.